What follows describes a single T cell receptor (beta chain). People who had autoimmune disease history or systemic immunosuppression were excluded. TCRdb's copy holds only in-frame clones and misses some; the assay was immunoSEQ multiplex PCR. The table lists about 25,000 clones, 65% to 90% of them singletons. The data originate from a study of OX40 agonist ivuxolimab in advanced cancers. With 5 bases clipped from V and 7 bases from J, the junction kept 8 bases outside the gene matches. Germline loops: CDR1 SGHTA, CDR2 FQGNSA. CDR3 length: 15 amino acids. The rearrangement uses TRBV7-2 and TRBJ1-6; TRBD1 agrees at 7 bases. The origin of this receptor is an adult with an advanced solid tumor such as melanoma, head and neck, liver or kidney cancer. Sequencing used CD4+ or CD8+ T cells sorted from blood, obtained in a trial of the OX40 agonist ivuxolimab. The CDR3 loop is CASSPSGTENSPLHF. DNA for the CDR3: TGTGCCAGCAGCCCATCCGGGACAGAAAATTCACCCCTCCACTTT. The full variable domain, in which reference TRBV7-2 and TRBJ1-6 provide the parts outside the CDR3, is GAGVSQSPSNKVTEKGKDVELRCDPISGHTALYWYRQSLGQGLEFLIYFQGNSAPDKSGLPSDRFSAERTGGSVSTLTIQRTQQEDSAVYLCASSPSGTENSPLHFGNGTRLTVT.